The clone carrying this T cell receptor (delta chain) is classed as medium-sized. This CDR3 has 17 amino acids. Germline CDR1 GEAIGNYY, CDR2 EKD. Trimming cost V 0 bases and J 0 bases, with 16 bases left between them. This entry is derived from a study of gamma-delta T cells after stem cell transplantation. TCRdb reprocessed the RT-PCR reads using CATT. The sample carries 2,000 or so delta-chain clones, roughly 15% recorded once. The sequencing sample was made of gamma-delta T cells. The chain uses TRDV2 and TRDJ1; D might be TRDD3 (6 bases). The receptor was isolated from a human donor. It is not recorded whose cells these are; they may come from a transplant donor. The CDR3: CACDTLAGATYTDKLIF. In DNA form, the CDR3 reads TGTGCCTGTGACACCCTCGCTGGGGCCACCTACACCGATAAACTCATCTTT.